These 31 T cell receptor beta chains originate from one sample sequenced in a study of T cell responses to AZD1222 COVID-19 vaccine. Some clones are missing from TCRdb's copy, which holds only in-frame ones; the method was immunoSEQ multiplex PCR. The data show 140,000 or so clones, 93% seen once. The source material was peripheral blood, sampled after recovery from COVID-19. These receptors came from an adult who had recovered from COVID-19.

The V and J genes are TRBV5-1 and TRBJ1-6, with D unclear. Trimming cost V 0 bases and J 2 bases, with 15 bases left between them. CDR3 size: 18 residues. Germline V lookup: CDR1 SGHRS, CDR2 YFSETQ. The CDR3 loop is CASSLDGRRITYNSPLHF. The CDR3 DNA sequence: TGCGCCAGCAGCTTGGACGGCAGGAGGATCACCTATAATTCACCCCTCCACTTT.

This chain links TRBV6-2 or TRBV6-3 with TRBJ2-3, with TRBD2 identical over 8 bases. The CDR3 runs to 19 residues. Per germline, CDR1 MNHEY and CDR2 SVGEGT. Unmatched junction bases numbered 17, after V lost 4 bases and J lost 2 bases. As DNA, the CDR3 is TGTGCCAGCAGTTCCTCCGGACTAGCCTCCCCGTTAAACACAGATACGCAGTATTTT. Its translation: CASSSSGLASPLNTDTQYF.

This rearrangement joins TRBV7-2 to TRBJ2-1; possibly TRBD2 for D (6 bases). V was pared by 3 bases and J by 7 bases, with 16 bases between. Germline CDR1 SGHTA, CDR2 FQGNSA. CDR3 size: 15 residues. For the CDR3, the DNA is TGTGCCAGCAGCTTTGACGGGAGAGAAGGAAATGAGCAGTTCTTC. Encoded protein: CASSFDGREGNEQFF. Complete variable domain (other parts from reference TRBV7-2 and TRBJ2-1): GAGVSQSPSNKVTEKGKDVELRCDPISGHTALYWYRQSLGQGLEFLIYFQGNSAPDKSGLPSDRFSAERTGGSVSTLTIQRTQQEDSAVYLCASSFDGREGNEQFFGPGTRLTVL.

V is TRBV5-1 and J is TRBJ2-5; D remains ambiguous. Between the trimmed V and J ends, which lost 0 bases and 1 base, there was a span of 10 bases. The CDR3 has 15 amino acids. CDR1 SGHRS and CDR2 YFSETQ come from the germline V gene. The CDR3 reads CASSLAGVPQETQYF. The CDR3, as DNA: TGCGCCAGCAGCTTGGCAGGAGTACCCCAAGAGACCCAGTACTTC.

The chain recombines TRBV19 with TRBJ2-2, with TRBD1 matching over 7 bases. Trimming removed 6 bases from V and 6 bases from J; junction bases left unmatched: 22. The CDR3 sequence is 19 residues long. Germline assignment: CDR1 LNHDA and CDR2 SQIVND (reference sequence). Written as DNA, the CDR3 is TGTGCCAGTAGGGGGACAGAGCCGCCCATAGTAGGGACCGCCGGGGAGCTGTTTTTT. Amino acids: CASRGTEPPIVGTAGELFF.

This clone has just one count. The chain combines TRBV10-3 with TRBJ2-5, with D possibly being TRBD1 (5 bases). Trimming shortened V by 0 bases and J by 2 bases, and 13 bases separated the two germline ends. Germline loops: CDR1 ENHRY, CDR2 SYGVKD. The CDR3 totals 16 residues. The CDR3 spells CAISESMGQLQETQYF. The CDR3 bases are TGTGCCATCAGTGAGTCGATGGGGCAGCTTCAAGAGACCCAGTACTTC.

The rearrangement links TRBV6-1 to TRBJ2-1; no reliable D call. V lost 1 base to trimming and J lost 0 bases, with 7 bases between them. From germline, CDR1 is MNHNS and CDR2 SASEGT. The CDR3 runs 15 residues. The CDR3 reads CASSEDPASYNEQFF. The CDR3 DNA sequence: TGTGCCAGCAGTGAAGACCCAGCCTCCTACAATGAGCAGTTCTTC.

This clone was seen once. This chain joins TRBV9 and TRBJ1-4; TRBD1 aligns across 8 bases. The CDR3 sequence is 17 residues long. The V gene's germline CDR1 is SGDLS and CDR2 YYNGEE. J lost 5 bases, V lost 3 bases, and 12 bases had no gene match. CDR3 residues: CASSARQGFGPNEKLFF. CDR3 DNA sequence: TGTGCCAGCAGCGCGCGACAGGGGTTTGGCCCAAATGAAAAACTGTTTTTT.

CDR3 region: CASSSTGLNYGYTF. For the CDR3, the DNA is TGTGCCAGCAGTTCCACAGGGCTAAACTATGGCTACACCTTC. The gene calls are TRBV28 and TRBJ1-2; a weak D match, TRBD1 (6 bases). Germline CDR1 reads MDHEN; CDR2 reads SYDVKM. This CDR3 has 14 amino acids. Deletions cut 4 bases from V and 2 bases from J, with 11 bases between.

The J gene is TRBJ2-5, the V gene TRBV21-1; the table's D gene call, TRBD2, was not cross checked with the DNA. TRBV21-1 counts as a pseudogene. The CDR3 spans 14 residues. The CDR3 is CASSKDPGRQTQYF. DNA for the CDR3: TGTGCCAGCAGCAAAGATCCAGGGAGGCAGACCCAGTACTTC.

The CDR3 protein is CASSQQNTRSTGELFF. CDR3 in DNA: TGCGCCAGCAGCCAACAAAACACTAGATCCACCGGGGAGCTGTTTTTT. The chain recombines TRBV5-1 with TRBJ2-2; weak D call: TRBD2 (5 bases). The length of the CDR3 is 16 residues. The V end lost 4 bases, the J end lost 4 bases, and 17 bases lay between the germline ends. Germline CDR1 SGHRS, CDR2 YFSETQ. The full variable domain, in which reference TRBV5-1 and TRBJ2-2 provide the parts outside the CDR3, is KAGVTQTPRYLIKTRGQQVTLSCSPISGHRSVSWYQQTPGQGLQFLFEYFSETQRNKGNFPGRFSGRQFSNSRSEMNVSTLELGDSALYLCASSQQNTRSTGELFFGEGSRLTVL.

This chain uses TRBV18 with TRBJ1-1; D may be TRBD1 (5 bases). This CDR3 spans 11 amino acids. V lost 6 bases and J 8 bases, leaving 10 bases between the germline ends. Germline V gene data show CDR1 as KGHSH and CDR2 as LQKENI. CDR3 sequence: CASSVQGEAFF. In DNA, the CDR3 is TGTGCCAGCTCCGTCCAGGGAGAAGCTTTCTTT. The full variable domain, completed using reference TRBV18 and TRBJ1-1, is NAGVMQNPRHLVRRRGQEARLRCSPMKGHSHVYWYRQLPEEGLKFMVYLQKENIIDESGMPKERFSAEFPKEGPSILRIQQVVRGDSAAYFCASSVQGEAFFGQGTRLTVV.

V and J are TRBV3-1 (or the pseudogene TRBV3-2) and TRBJ2-1, with 9 positions matching TRBD2. V trimming: 3 bases; J trimming: 7 bases; junction bases outside the gene matches: 16. CDR3 size: 18 residues. Looked up from germline, CDR1 is LGHDT and CDR2 is YNNKEL (reference sequence). The CDR3 reads CASSQTAGGPPGYNEQFF. Written as DNA, the CDR3 is TGTGCCAGCAGCCAGACAGCGGGAGGCCCCCCGGGTTATAATGAGCAGTTCTTC.

This chain joins TRBV28 and TRBJ2-5, with 10 bases fitting TRBD2. This CDR3 spans 17 amino acids. The ends lost 2 bases at V and 3 bases at J; junction bases unmatched: 9. Germline loops: CDR1 MDHEN, CDR2 SYDVKM. The CDR3 sequence: CASSLPLLSGRKETQYF. The DNA of the CDR3 is TGTGCCAGCAGTTTACCACTCCTTAGCGGGAGGAAAGAGACCCAGTACTTC.

The chain joins TRBV28 to TRBJ2-1; D ambiguous. V lost 7 bases and J 4 bases, leaving 5 bases between the germline ends. The CDR3 covers 11 residues. Germline V gene lookup returns CDR1 MDHEN and CDR2 SYDVKM. CDR3 bases: TGTGCCAGCACTCGGTACAATGAGCAGTTCTTC. Protein sequence: CASTRYNEQFF.

The J gene is TRBJ2-7, the V gene TRBV2, with D possibly matching TRBD1 (5 bases). The CDR3 sequence is 16 residues long. CDR1 is SNHLY, CDR2 FYNNEI, per germline. V lost 5 bases to trimming and J lost 0 bases, with 17 bases between them. DNA of the CDR3: TGTGCCAGCAGTTTCCTGATGACAGAAAGCTCCTACGAGCAGTACTTC. It encodes CASSFLMTESSYEQYF.

The gene calls are TRBV6-5 and TRBJ1-3; D is perhaps TRBD1 (5 bases). The CDR3 has 15 amino acids. CDR1 and CDR2 from the germline V gene are MNHEY and SVGAGI. V lost 6 bases to trimming and J lost 0 bases, with 12 bases between them. The chain's CDR3 is CASSSRVNSGNTIYF. In DNA, the CDR3 is TGTGCCAGCAGCAGCAGGGTGAACTCTGGAAACACCATATATTTT.

V and J are TRBV4-1 and TRBJ1-4, with 7 bases lining up with TRBD1. Germline CDR1 and CDR2: MGHRA and YSYEKL. The CDR3 is made up of 15 amino acids. V shed 2 bases and J 5 bases; nucleotides not matched to a gene: 5. As DNA, the CDR3 is TGCGCCAGCAGCCAACTACGGACAGGAAATGAAAAACTGTTTTTT. Its protein product is CASSQLRTGNEKLFF.

J is TRBJ2-7 and V is TRBV9; TRBD2 matches 7 bases. Germline loops: CDR1 SGDLS, CDR2 YYNGEE. The CDR3 loop spans 14 amino acids. Unmatched junction bases numbered 6, after V lost 4 bases and J lost 2 bases. The CDR3 sequence: CASSMSGTTYEQYF. CDR3 nucleotide sequence: TGTGCCAGCAGCATGAGCGGGACTACCTACGAGCAGTACTTC.

The CDR3 DNA reads as TGTGCCATCAGTGACCTGGTCAGGAAGTTCTTC. Translating gives CAISDLVRKFF. The chain is built from TRBV10-3 and TRBJ2-1; D is unresolved. This CDR3 region has 11 residues. Trimming cost V 3 bases and J 14 bases, with 11 bases left between them. The germline V gene has CDR1 ENHRY and CDR2 SYGVKD.

By share of the sample, this clone is medium-sized (0.01 to 0.1%). The chain carries TRBV10-1 and TRBJ2-7; perhaps TRBD2 as D (5 bases). The V end lost 4 bases, the J end lost 1 base, and 11 bases lay between the germline ends. CDR3 length: 14 amino acids. Germline CDR1 and CDR2: WNHNN and SYGVQD (reference sequence). The chain's CDR3 is CASSVGESSYEQYF. CDR3 nucleotides: TGCGCCAGCAGTGTCGGGGAAAGTTCCTACGAGCAGTACTTC.

The CDR3 loop is CASSLRTSSYNEQFF. CDR3 nucleotide sequence: TGTGCCAGCAGTTTACGAACCTCCTCCTACAATGAGCAGTTCTTC. This chain uses TRBV28 with TRBJ2-1; D not resolved. Trimming took off 2 bases at V and 0 bases at J, with 8 bases between the two ends. The CDR3 runs 15 residues. Germline loops: CDR1 MDHEN, CDR2 SYDVKM.

The chain carries TRBV13 and TRBJ1-1, with D perhaps TRBD1 (5 bases). The germline gives CDR1 PRHDT, CDR2 FYEKMQ (reference sequence). This CDR3 is built from 15 residues. Deletions cut 5 bases from V and 0 bases from J, with 13 bases between. CDR3 coding DNA: TGTGCCAGCAGCCCCGGGGGAACTATGAACACTGAAGCTTTCTTT. As protein: CASSPGGTMNTEAFF.

The gene calls are TRBV28 and TRBJ1-2; 7 bases map to TRBD1. CDR1 and CDR2 (germline): MDHEN, SYDVKM. The CDR3 is 18 residues long. J lost 4 bases, V lost 5 bases, and 19 bases had no gene match. As DNA, the CDR3 is TGTGCCAGCAGTACGGTCGGAGGGGGCGCCACGGGGATCTATGGCTACACCTTC. Its protein is CASSTVGGGATGIYGYTF.

V usage is TRBV28 and J usage is TRBJ2-7; D is perhaps TRBD2 (6 bases). The CDR3 has 16 amino acids. Germline CDR1 MDHEN, CDR2 SYDVKM. CDR3 sequence (DNA): TGTGTCACAGCCCTGGGTGGGAGGAAAGGCACCTACGAGCAGTACTTC. Protein sequence: CVTALGGRKGTYEQYF.

This chain joins TRBV28 and TRBJ1-3, with a possible D match to TRBD1 (6 bases). The germline V gene has CDR1 MDHEN and CDR2 SYDVKM. CDR3 length: 20 residues. V lost 4 bases to trimming and J lost 9 bases, with 34 bases between them. CDR3 nucleotide sequence: TGTGCCAGCAGTTCCAATTCGTGGGGGCTCCCCGGGGAGATCCGCGGCACCATATATTTT. Translation: CASSSNSWGLPGEIRGTIYF.

The chain employs TRBV6-5 and TRBJ1-1; D is perhaps TRBD1 (5 bases). V was clipped by 10 bases and J by 6 bases, with 15 bases between them. Per the germline V gene, CDR1 is MNHEY and CDR2 is SVGAGI. The CDR3 contains 12 residues. The CDR3: CATSGGYAEAFF. CDR3 coding DNA: TGTGCCACCTCGGGGGGGTACGCTGAAGCTTTCTTT.

The chain links TRBV19 to TRBJ1-4; D ambiguous. Germline CDR1 reads LNHDA; CDR2 reads SQIVND (reference sequence). V was pared by 4 bases and J by 5 bases, with 11 bases between. This CDR3 is 14 amino acids long. The chain's CDR3 is CASSTRRPNEKLFF. The CDR3 nucleotides read TGTGCCAGTAGTACGAGGAGGCCCAATGAAAAACTGTTTTTT.

This chain links TRBV20-1 with TRBJ2-7, with D possibly being TRBD1 (6 bases). The CDR3 consists of 11 residues. Germline CDR1 reads DFQATT; CDR2 reads SNEGSKA (reference sequence). V gave up 6 bases and J gave up 4 bases, with 10 bases separating them. DNA of the CDR3: TGCAGTGCCCCTGGACAGTACGAGCAGTACTTC. Translated, it gives CSAPGQYEQYF.

This sequence joins TRBV2 and TRBJ1-5, with D tentatively TRBD1 (6 bases). V was clipped by 3 bases and J by 4 bases, with 13 bases between them. Germline CDR1 and CDR2: SNHLY and FYNNEI. The CDR3 totals 15 residues. The CDR3 DNA follows: TGTGCCAGCAGTGATACGGGGGCGCCAAATCAGCCCCAGCATTTT. Protein sequence: CASSDTGAPNQPQHF.

The rearrangement links TRBV7-9 to TRBJ1-2; 10 nucleotides match TRBD1. The CDR3 runs 15 residues. Germline values: CDR1 SEHNR, CDR2 FQNEAQ (reference sequence). Trimming removed 5 bases from V and 4 bases from J; junction bases left unmatched: 7. The CDR3 nucleotides read TGTGCCAGCAGCCAAGGACAGGGGGGTGTCTATGGCTACACCTTC. Amino acids: CASSQGQGGVYGYTF.